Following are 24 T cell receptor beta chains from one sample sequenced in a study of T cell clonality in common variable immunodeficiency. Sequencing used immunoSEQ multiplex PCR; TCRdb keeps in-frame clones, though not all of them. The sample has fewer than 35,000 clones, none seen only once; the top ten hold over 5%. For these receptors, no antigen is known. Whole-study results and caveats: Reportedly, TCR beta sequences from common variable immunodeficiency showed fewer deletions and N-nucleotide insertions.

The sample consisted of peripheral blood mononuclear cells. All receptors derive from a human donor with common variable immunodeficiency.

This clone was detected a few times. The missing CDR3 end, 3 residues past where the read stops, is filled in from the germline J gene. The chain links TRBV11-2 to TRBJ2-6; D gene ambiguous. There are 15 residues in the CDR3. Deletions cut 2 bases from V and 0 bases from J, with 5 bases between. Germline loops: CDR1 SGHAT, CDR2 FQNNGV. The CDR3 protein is CASSLTGSGANVLTF. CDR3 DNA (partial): TGTGCCAGCAGCTTAACGGGCTCTGGGGCCAACGTC.

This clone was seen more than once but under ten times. The CDR3 spells CASRSWAGRLSGNTIYF. The covered CDR3 bases are TGTGCCAGTAGGAGCTGGGCGGGGAGGCTCTCTGGAAACACC. The rearrangement joins TRBV19 to TRBJ1-3; D unclear. The CDR3 goes on 3 residues after the read ends, and that part is filled in from the germline J gene. V lost 6 bases, J lost 0 bases, and 18 bases lay in between. The CDR3 spans 17 residues. Germline values: CDR1 LNHDA, CDR2 SQIVND (reference sequence). The entire variable domain, with the rest obtained from reference TRBV19 and TRBJ1-3, is as follows: DGGITQSPKYLFRKEGQNVTLSCEQNLNHDAMYWYRQDPGQGLRLIYYSQIVNDFQKGDIAEGYSVSREKKESFPLTVTSAQKNPTAFYLCASRSWAGRLSGNTIYFGEGSWLTVV.

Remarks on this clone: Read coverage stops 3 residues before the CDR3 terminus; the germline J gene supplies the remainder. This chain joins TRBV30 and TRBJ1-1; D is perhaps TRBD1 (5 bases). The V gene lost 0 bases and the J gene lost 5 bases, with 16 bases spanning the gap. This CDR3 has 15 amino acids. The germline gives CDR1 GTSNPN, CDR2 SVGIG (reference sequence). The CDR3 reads CAWSVGPGIRTEAFF. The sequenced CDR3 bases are TGTGCCTGGAGTGTGGGGCCAGGGATTAGGACTGAA.

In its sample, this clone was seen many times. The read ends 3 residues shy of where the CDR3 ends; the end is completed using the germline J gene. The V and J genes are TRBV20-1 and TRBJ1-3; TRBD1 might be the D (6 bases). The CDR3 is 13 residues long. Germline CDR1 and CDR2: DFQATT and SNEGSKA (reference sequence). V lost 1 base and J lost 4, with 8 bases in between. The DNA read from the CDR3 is TGCAGTGCTAGAGTCCAGGGGGGAAACACC. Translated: CSARVQGGNT. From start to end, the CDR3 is CSARVQGGNTIYF.

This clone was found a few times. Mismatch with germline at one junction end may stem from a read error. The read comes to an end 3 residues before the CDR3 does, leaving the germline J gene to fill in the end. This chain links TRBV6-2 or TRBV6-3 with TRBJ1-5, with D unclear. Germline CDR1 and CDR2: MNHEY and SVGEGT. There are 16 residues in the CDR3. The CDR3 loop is CASSYSIRNSKQPQHF. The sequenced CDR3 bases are TGTGCCAGCAGTTACTCGATCAGAAATAGCAAGCAGCCC.

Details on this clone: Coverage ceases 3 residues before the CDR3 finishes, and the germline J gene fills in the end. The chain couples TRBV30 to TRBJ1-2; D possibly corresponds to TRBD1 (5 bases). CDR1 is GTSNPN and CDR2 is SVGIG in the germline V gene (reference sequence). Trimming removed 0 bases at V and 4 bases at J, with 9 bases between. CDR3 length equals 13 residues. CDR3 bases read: TGTGCCTGGAGTGTAACCAGGGCCTATGGC. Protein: CAWSVTRAYG. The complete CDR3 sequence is CAWSVTRAYGYTF.

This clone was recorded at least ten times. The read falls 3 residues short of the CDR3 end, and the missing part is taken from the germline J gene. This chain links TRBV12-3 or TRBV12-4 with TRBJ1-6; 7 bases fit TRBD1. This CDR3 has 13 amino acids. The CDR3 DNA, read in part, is TGTGCCAGCAGTTTCCCGACAGGGTACCCC. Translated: CASSFPTGYP. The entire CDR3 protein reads CASSFPTGYPLHF.

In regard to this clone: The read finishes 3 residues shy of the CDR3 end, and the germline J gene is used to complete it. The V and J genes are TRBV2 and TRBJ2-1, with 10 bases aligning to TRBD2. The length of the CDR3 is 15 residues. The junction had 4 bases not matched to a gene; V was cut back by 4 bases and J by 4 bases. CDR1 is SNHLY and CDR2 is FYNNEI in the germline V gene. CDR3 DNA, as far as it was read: TGTGCCAGCAGTGCGGCTAGCGGGGGTTACAATGAG. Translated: CASSAASGGYNE. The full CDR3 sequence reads CASSAASGGYNEQFF.

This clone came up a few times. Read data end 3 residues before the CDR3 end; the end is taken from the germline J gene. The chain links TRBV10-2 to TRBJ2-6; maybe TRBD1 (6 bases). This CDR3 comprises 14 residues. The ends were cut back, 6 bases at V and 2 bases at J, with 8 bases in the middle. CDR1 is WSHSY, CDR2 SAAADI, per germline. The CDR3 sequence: CASRRGTGANVLTF. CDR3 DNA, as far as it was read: TGCGCCAGCAGGAGGGGGACTGGGGCCAACGTC.

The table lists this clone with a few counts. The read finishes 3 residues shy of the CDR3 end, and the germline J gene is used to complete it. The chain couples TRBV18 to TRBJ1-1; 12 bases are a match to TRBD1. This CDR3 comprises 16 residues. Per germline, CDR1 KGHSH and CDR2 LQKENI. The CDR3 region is CASSFNPGTGGVEAFF. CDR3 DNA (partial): TGTGCCAGCTCTTTCAACCCCGGGACAGGGGGCGTGGAA.

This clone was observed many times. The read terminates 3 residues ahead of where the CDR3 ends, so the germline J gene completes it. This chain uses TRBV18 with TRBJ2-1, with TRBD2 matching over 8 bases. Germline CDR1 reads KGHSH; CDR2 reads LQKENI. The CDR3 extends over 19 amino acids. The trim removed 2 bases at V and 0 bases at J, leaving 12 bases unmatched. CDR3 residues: CASSPEDGGGLSSYNEQFF. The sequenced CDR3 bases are TGTGCCAGCTCACCAGAAGACGGGGGGGGACTGAGCTCCTACAATGAG.

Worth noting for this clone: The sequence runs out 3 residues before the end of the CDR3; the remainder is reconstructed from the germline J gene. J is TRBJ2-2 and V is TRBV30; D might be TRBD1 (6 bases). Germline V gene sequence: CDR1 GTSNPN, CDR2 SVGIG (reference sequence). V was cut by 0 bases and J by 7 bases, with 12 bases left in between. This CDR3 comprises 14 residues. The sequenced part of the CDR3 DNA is TGTGCCTGGAGTGTCAGAGCAGGGGTCGGGGAG. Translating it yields CAWSVRAGVGE. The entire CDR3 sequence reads CAWSVRAGVGELFF.

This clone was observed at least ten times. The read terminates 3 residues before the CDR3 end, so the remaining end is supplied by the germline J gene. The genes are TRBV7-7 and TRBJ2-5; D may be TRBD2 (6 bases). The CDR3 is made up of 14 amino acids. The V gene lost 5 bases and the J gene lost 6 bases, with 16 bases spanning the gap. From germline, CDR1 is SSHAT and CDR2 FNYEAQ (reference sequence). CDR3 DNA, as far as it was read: TGTGCCAGCAGCCGGACTACCCCAGGGAAGACC. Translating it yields CASSRTTPGKT. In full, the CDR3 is CASSRTTPGKTQYF.

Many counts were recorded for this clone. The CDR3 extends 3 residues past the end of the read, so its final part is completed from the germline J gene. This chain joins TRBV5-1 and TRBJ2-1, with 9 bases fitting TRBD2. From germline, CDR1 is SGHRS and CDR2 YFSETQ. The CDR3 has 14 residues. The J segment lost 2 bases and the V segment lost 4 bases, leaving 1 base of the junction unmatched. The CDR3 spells CASSGGGAYNEQFF. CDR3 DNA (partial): TGCGCCAGCAGCGGCGGGGGGGCCTACAATGAG.

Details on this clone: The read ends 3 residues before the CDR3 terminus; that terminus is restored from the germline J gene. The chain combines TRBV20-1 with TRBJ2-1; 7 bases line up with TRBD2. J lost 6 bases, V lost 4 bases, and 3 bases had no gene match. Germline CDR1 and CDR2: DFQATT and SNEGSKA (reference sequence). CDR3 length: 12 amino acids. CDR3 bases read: TGCAGTGCTACGGGGGGTGGCAATGAG. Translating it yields CSATGGGNE. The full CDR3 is CSATGGGNEQFF.

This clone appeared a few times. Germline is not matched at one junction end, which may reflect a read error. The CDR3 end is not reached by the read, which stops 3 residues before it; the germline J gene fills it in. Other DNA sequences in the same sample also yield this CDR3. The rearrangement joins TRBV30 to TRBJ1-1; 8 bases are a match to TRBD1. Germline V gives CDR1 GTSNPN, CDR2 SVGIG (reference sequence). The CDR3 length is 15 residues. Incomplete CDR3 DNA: TGTGCCTGGAGAGCAACGGACAGGGTTATCTCTGAG. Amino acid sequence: CAWRATDRVISE. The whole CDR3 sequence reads CAWRATDRVISEAFF.

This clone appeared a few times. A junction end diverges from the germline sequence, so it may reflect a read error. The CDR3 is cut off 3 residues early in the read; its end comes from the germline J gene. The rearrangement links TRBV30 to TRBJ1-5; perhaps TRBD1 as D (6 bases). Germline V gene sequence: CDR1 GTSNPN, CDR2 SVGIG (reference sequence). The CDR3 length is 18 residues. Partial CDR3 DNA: TGTGCCTGGAGTCCTTCATGGGCAGGGGAAAATAGCAAGCAGCCC. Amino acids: CAWSPSWAGENSKQP. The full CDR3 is CAWSPSWAGENSKQPQHF. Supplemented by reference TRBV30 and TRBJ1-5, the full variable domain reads SQTIHQWPATLVQPVGSPLSLECTVEGTSNPNLYWYRQAAGRGLQLLFYSVGIGQISSEVPQNLSASRPQDRQFILSSKKLLLSDSGFYLCAWSPSWAGENSKQPQHFGDGTRLSIL.

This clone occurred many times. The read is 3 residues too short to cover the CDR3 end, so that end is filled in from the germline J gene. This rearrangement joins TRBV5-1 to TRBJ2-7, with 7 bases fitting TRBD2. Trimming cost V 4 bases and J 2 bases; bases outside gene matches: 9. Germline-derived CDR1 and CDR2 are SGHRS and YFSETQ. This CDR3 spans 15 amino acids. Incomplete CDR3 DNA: TGCGCCAGCAGCCCTCGGGGGGAGCGGACCTACGAG. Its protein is CASSPRGERTYE. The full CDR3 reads CASSPRGERTYEQYF.

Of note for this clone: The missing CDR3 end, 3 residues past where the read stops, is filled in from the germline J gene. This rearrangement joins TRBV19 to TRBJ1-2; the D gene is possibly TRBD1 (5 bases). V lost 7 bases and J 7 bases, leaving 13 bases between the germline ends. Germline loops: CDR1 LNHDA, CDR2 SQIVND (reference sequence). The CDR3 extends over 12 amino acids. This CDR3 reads CASIGQGGGYTF. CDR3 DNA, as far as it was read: TGTGCCAGTATAGGCCAGGGTGGTGGC. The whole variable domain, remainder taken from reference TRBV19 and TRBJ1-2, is DGGITQSPKYLFRKEGQNVTLSCEQNLNHDAMYWYRQDPGQGLRLIYYSQIVNDFQKGDIAEGYSVSREKKESFPLTVTSAQKNPTAFYLCASIGQGGGYTFGSGTRLTVV.

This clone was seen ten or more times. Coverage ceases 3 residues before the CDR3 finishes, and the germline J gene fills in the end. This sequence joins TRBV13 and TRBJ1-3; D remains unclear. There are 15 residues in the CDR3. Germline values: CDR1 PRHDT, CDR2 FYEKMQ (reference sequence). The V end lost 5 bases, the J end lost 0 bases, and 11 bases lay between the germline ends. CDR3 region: CASSPDSSSGNTIYF. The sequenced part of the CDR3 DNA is TGTGCCAGCAGCCCTGACTCCAGCTCTGGAAACACC.

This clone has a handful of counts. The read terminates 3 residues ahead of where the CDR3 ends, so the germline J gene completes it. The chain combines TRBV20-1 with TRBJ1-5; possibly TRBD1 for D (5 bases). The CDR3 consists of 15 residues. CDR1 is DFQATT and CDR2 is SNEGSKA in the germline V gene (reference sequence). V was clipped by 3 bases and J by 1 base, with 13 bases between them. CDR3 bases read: TGCAGTGCTAGTGAGGGGCGTTGGAGCAATCAGCCC. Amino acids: CSASEGRWSNQP. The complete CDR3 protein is CSASEGRWSNQPQHF.

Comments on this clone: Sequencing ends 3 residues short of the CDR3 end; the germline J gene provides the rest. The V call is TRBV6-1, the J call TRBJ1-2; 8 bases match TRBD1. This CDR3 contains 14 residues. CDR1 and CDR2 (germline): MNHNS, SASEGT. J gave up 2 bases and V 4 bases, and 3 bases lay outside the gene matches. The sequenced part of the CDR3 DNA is TGTGCCAGCAGTGGGGACAGGAAAAACTATGGC. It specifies CASSGDRKNYG. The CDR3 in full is CASSGDRKNYGYTF.

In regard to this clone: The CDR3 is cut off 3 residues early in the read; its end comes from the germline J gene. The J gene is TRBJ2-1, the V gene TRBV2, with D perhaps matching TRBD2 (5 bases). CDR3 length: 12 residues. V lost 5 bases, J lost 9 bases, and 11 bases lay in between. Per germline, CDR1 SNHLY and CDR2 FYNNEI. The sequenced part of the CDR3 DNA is TGTGCCAGCAGTTTGGACTCTAGTGAG. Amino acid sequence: CASSLDSSE. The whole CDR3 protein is CASSLDSSEQFF.

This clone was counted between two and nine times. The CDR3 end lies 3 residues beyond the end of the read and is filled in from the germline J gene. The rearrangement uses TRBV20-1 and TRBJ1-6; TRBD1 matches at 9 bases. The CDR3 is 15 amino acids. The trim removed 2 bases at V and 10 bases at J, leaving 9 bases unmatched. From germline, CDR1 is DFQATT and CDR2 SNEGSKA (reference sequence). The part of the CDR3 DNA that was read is TGCAGTGCTAGACTCACCGGGACAGGGAAGTCACCC. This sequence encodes CSARLTGTGKSP. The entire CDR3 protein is CSARLTGTGKSPLHF.